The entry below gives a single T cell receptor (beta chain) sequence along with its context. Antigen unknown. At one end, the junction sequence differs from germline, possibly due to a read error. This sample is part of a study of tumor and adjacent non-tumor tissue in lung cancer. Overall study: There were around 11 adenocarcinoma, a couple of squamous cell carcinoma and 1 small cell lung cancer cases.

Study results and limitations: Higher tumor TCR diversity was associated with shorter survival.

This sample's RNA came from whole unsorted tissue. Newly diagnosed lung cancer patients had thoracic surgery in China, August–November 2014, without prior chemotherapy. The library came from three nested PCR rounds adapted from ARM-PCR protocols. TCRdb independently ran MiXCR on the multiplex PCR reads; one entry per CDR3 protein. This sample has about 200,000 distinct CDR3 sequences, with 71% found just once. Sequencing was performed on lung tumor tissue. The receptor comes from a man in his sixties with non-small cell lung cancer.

DNA of the CDR3: TGTGCCAACAGCATGCGCGGCAGGGATTCCGCTTTCTTT. Translated, it gives CANSMRGRDSAFF. The rearrangement links TRBV11-2 to TRBJ1-1; D might be TRBD1 (5 bases). CDR1 SGHAT and CDR2 FQNNGV come from the germline V gene. The CDR3 sequence is 13 residues long. The full variable domain, rest sourced from reference TRBV11-2 and TRBJ1-1, is EAGVAQSPRYKIIEKRQSVAFWCNPISGHATLYWYQQILGQGPKLLIQFQNNGVVDDSQLPKDRFSAERLKGVDSTLKIQPAKLEDSAVYLCANSMRGRDSAFFGQGTRLTVV.